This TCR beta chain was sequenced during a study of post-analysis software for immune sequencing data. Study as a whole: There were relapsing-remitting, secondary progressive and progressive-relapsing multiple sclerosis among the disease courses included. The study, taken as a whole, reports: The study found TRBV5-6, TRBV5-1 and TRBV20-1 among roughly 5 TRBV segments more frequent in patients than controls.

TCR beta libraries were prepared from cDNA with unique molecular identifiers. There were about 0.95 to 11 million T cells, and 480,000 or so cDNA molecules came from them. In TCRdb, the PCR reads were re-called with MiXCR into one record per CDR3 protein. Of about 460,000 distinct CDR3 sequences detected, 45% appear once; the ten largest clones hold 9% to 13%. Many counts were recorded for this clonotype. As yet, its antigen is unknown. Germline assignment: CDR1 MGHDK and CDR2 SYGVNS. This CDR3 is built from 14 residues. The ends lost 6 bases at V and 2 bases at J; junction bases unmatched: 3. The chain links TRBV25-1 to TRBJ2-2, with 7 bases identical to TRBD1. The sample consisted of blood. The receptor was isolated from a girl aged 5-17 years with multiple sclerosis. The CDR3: CASRRQGNTGELFF. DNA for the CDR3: TGTGCCAGCAGACGACAGGGAAACACCGGGGAGCTGTTTTTT. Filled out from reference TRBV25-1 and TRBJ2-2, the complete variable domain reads EADIYQTPRYLVIGTGKKITLECSQTMGHDKMYWYQQDPGMELHLIHYSYGVNSTEKGDLSSESTVSRIRTEHFPLTLESARPSHTSQYLCASRRQGNTGELFFGEGSRLTVL.